Below are 29 T cell receptor beta chains sequenced from a single sample in a study of radiotherapy plus CTLA-4 blockade in lung cancer. Profiling relied on immunoSEQ multiplex PCR, and the TCRdb table lists in-frame clones only, not all of them. The table lists about 97,000 clones, 65% to 75% of them singletons. Sequencing was performed on peripheral blood, taken from a patient treated with radiotherapy plus ipilimumab. The receptors were sampled from a human donor with non-small cell lung cancer who had a partial response to radiotherapy plus ipilimumab. Some clones in this sample may be carry-over from other donors' samples.

This clone was observed a handful of times. The chain is built from TRBV28 and TRBJ2-7; possibly TRBD2 for D (5 bases). The V end was cut by 5 bases, the J end by 3 bases, with 14 bases between. The CDR3 has 14 amino acids. Germline values: CDR1 MDHEN, CDR2 SYDVKM. CDR3 in DNA: TGTGCCAGCAGTATCCGGGGTCCTCTCTACGAGCAGTACTTC. Its protein is CASSIRGPLYEQYF.

This sequence joins TRBV2 and TRBJ1-2, with 7 bases that match TRBD1. The CDR3 loop spans 12 amino acids. Germline V gene sequence: CDR1 SNHLY, CDR2 FYNNEI. V dropped 8 bases and J dropped 7; count of bases not matched to a gene: 7. The CDR3 here is CASLRGVAGYTF. The CDR3 DNA reads as TGTGCCAGCCTCAGGGGGGTTGCTGGCTACACCTTC.

This clone was seen a handful of times. This chain joins TRBV7-2 and TRBJ2-2; D ambiguous. V lost 6 bases and J lost 1, with 12 bases in between. The CDR3 covers 15 residues. Looked up from germline, CDR1 is SGHTA and CDR2 is FQGNSA. DNA for the CDR3: TGTGCCAGCAGATCAAATGTCCAGAACACCGGGGAGCTGTTTTTT. This encodes CASRSNVQNTGELFF.

The genes are TRBV28 and TRBJ2-7; D is possibly TRBD2 (5 bases). The V end was cut by 5 bases, the J end by 4 bases, with 18 bases between. Germline assignment: CDR1 MDHEN and CDR2 SYDVKM. The CDR3 totals 15 residues. The CDR3 sequence: CASSPHGGTGYEQYF. As DNA, the CDR3 is TGTGCCAGCAGTCCCCACGGAGGTACTGGGTACGAGCAGTACTTC.

In DNA, the CDR3 is TGTGCCAGCAGTTCCACAGGGACTAGGGTTAACAATGAGCAGTTCTTC. This codes for CASSSTGTRVNNEQFF. V gene TRBV28 combines with J gene TRBJ2-1, with 8 bases matching TRBD2. V lost 4 bases and J lost 5; bases outside the gene matches: 10. The length of the CDR3 is 16 residues. Germline V lookup: CDR1 MDHEN, CDR2 SYDVKM.

The CDR3: CASSLARFNSPLHF. The CDR3 DNA reads as TGTGCCAGCAGCCTAGCAAGGTTTAATTCACCCCTCCACTTT. The chain employs TRBV5-4 and TRBJ1-6; D not certain. This CDR3 is built from 14 residues. V was trimmed by 4 bases and J by 6 bases, leaving 11 bases between them. The germline V gene has CDR1 SGHNT and CDR2 YYREEE (reference sequence).

The V gene is TRBV7-6, the J gene TRBJ1-4; the match to TRBD1 covers 7 bases. CDR3 length: 14 amino acids. The V segment lost 4 bases and the J segment 10 bases; nucleotides outside the gene matches: 9. Germline V gene lookup returns CDR1 SGHVS and CDR2 FNYEAQ. CDR3 nucleotide sequence: TGTGCCAGCAGCTCTCGGACAGGAGGCGGAAAACTGTTTTTT. Translated, it gives CASSSRTGGGKLFF.

V and J are TRBV28 and TRBJ1-6; 8 nucleotides agree with TRBD1. The CDR3 runs to 14 residues. The germline CDR1 and CDR2 sequences are MDHEN and SYDVKM. V lost 2 bases and J lost 14; bases outside the gene matches: 8. CDR3 protein: CASSLGQGQRALHF. For the CDR3, the DNA is TGTGCCAGCAGTTTAGGACAGGGCCAAAGAGCCCTCCACTTT.

The gene calls are TRBV4-1 and TRBJ1-2; the D gene is possibly TRBD1 (6 bases). The V gene's germline CDR1 is MGHRA and CDR2 YSYEKL. V dropped 0 bases and J dropped 9 bases, with 11 bases sitting between them. CDR3 length: 13 residues. Here the CDR3 reads CASSQDLGGSYTF. CDR3 bases: TGCGCCAGCAGCCAAGATCTAGGGGGAAGCTACACCTTC.

The gene calls are TRBV30 and TRBJ1-1; TRBD1 might be the D (5 bases). The CDR3 consists of 12 residues. V shed 1 base and J shed 11 bases, with 14 bases lying between them. Looked up from germline, CDR1 is GTSNPN and CDR2 is SVGIG (reference sequence). The CDR3, as DNA: TGTGCCTGGAGTGGTCAGGGACTAGTGGCTTTCTTT. Protein sequence: CAWSGQGLVAFF.

The chain links TRBV4-3 to TRBJ2-1; 9 bases fit TRBD2. Per the germline V gene, CDR1 is LGHNA and CDR2 is YSLEER. The length of the CDR3 is 16 residues. J lost 2 bases, V lost 3 bases, and 5 bases had no gene match. The CDR3 region is CASSQAAGGTYNEQFF. As DNA, the CDR3 is TGCGCCAGCAGCCAGGCCGCGGGAGGGACCTACAATGAGCAGTTCTTC.

This sequence joins TRBV5-6 and TRBJ1-4; D is undetermined. V lost 9 bases and J 7 bases, leaving 19 bases between the germline ends. The CDR3 extends over 14 amino acids. Germline V gives CDR1 SGHDT, CDR2 YYEEEE. The CDR3 DNA sequence: TGTGCCACCTCCCTAGGGAGCGGGAGTGAAAAACTGTTTTTT. It yields the protein CATSLGSGSEKLFF.

The chain uses TRBV11-1 and TRBJ2-1, with D tentatively TRBD2 (5 bases). Germline CDR1 SGHAT, CDR2 FQDESV (reference sequence). V shed 7 bases and J shed 8 bases, with 12 bases lying between them. The CDR3 consists of 12 residues. In DNA, the CDR3 is TGTGCCAGCAACCGGGATGGAGATGAGCAGTTCTTC. Its translation: CASNRDGDEQFF.

The rearrangement links TRBV14 to TRBJ2-1; weak D call: TRBD1 (6 bases). V dropped 3 bases and J dropped 0 bases, with 12 bases sitting between them. Germline V lookup: CDR1 SGHDN, CDR2 FVKESK. The CDR3 sequence is 16 residues long. Here the CDR3 DNA reads TGTGCCAGCAGCCATCCGGGACACAGCTCCTACAATGAGCAGTTCTTC. Its protein is CASSHPGHSSYNEQFF.

For the CDR3, the DNA is TGTGCCAGCAGCTTGGGGACAGTAGGAAACACCATATATTTT. As protein: CASSLGTVGNTIYF. The chain links TRBV5-8 to TRBJ1-3; D might be TRBD1 (6 bases). CDR1 is SGHTS, CDR2 YDEGEE, per germline. The V and J ends lost 0 bases and 4 bases respectively, with 8 bases between them. This CDR3 has 14 residues.

V and J are TRBV18 and TRBJ2-7, with 7 positions matching TRBD1. Trimming took 5 bases from V and 6 from J; bases not matched to a gene: 4. CDR1 KGHSH and CDR2 LQKENI come from the germline V gene. The CDR3 has 12 amino acids. The CDR3 loop is CASSSGQAEQYF. CDR3 bases: TGTGCCAGCTCATCCGGACAGGCCGAGCAGTACTTC.

This clone was picked up many times. The gene calls are TRBV14 and TRBJ2-2; TRBD1 matches 7 bases. The CDR3 consists of 15 residues. V shed 2 bases and J 5 bases; nucleotides not matched to a gene: 5. Germline V gene sequence: CDR1 SGHDN, CDR2 FVKESK. DNA of the CDR3: TGTGCCAGCAGCCAAAGACAGGGACATACCGGGGAGCTGTTTTTT. It yields the protein CASSQRQGHTGELFF. The full variable domain, with the rest looked up from reference TRBV14 and TRBJ2-2, is EAGVTQFPSHSVIEKGQTVTLRCDPISGHDNLYWYRRVMGKEIKFLLHFVKESKQDESGMPNNRFLAERTGGTYSTLKVQPAELEDSGVYFCASSQRQGHTGELFFGEGSRLTVL.

The V and J genes are TRBV11-2 and TRBJ2-3; 9 bases match TRBD2. V was clipped by 2 bases and J by 1 base; unmatched bases: 7. The CDR3 totals 17 residues. Germline lookup yields CDR1 SGHAT and CDR2 FQNNGV. The CDR3 coding sequence is TGTGCCAGCAGCTTATTTGGCGGGAGGGTGGGCACAGATACGCAGTATTTT. Protein sequence: CASSLFGGRVGTDTQYF. Full variable domain (remainder filled in from reference TRBV11-2 and TRBJ2-3): EAGVAQSPRYKIIEKRQSVAFWCNPISGHATLYWYQQILGQGPKLLIQFQNNGVVDDSQLPKDRFSAERLKGVDSTLKIQPAKLEDSAVYLCASSLFGGRVGTDTQYFGPGTRLTVL.

The chain couples TRBV11-3 to TRBJ2-5; TRBD1 agrees at 8 bases. The V segment lost 3 bases and the J segment 1 base; nucleotides outside the gene matches: 4. The CDR3 totals 15 residues. Germline V lookup: CDR1 SGHNT, CDR2 YENEEA. The CDR3 DNA sequence: TGTGCCAGCAGCTTGCGGACAGGGAGCCAAGAGACCCAGTACTTC. Its protein is CASSLRTGSQETQYF.

The V gene is TRBV29-1, the J gene TRBJ2-5; no definite D call. Trimming removed 7 bases at V and 5 bases at J, with 8 bases between. Germline V gene data show CDR1 as SQVTM and CDR2 as ANQGSEA. The CDR3 is made up of 10 amino acids. As DNA, the CDR3 is TGCAGCGGGCATTGGGAGACCCAGTACTTC. This sequence encodes CSGHWETQYF.

The chain couples TRBV5-1 to TRBJ2-5, with D possibly TRBD1 on 6 matching bases. The length of the CDR3 is 15 residues. V was pared by 0 bases and J by 1 base, with 10 bases between. Germline V gene data show CDR1 as SGHRS and CDR2 as YFSETQ. The CDR3 nucleotides are TGCGCCAGCAGCTTGGTATCGACAGGCCAAGAGACCCAGTACTTC. Residues: CASSLVSTGQETQYF. Filled out from reference TRBV5-1 and TRBJ2-5, the complete variable domain reads KAGVTQTPRYLIKTRGQQVTLSCSPISGHRSVSWYQQTPGQGLQFLFEYFSETQRNKGNFPGRFSGRQFSNSRSEMNVSTLELGDSALYLCASSLVSTGQETQYFGPGTRLLVL.

There are many counts of this clone. This rearrangement joins TRBV6-1 to TRBJ2-2; D remains unclear. Germline V lookup: CDR1 MNHNS, CDR2 SASEGT. This CDR3 comprises 14 residues. Deletions cut 7 bases from V and 1 base from J, with 10 bases between. The CDR3 bases are TGTGCCAGCAACTTCGTCCTGAACACCGGGGAGCTGTTTTTT. Its protein product is CASNFVLNTGELFF.

The chain couples TRBV30 to TRBJ2-5; TRBD1 might be the D (5 bases). This CDR3 region has 15 residues. V lost 0 bases, J lost 2 bases, and 13 bases lay in between. From germline, CDR1 is GTSNPN and CDR2 SVGIG (reference sequence). CDR3 coding DNA: TGTGCCTGGAGTGTAGGGCAGGGTGGGCAAGAGACCCAGTACTTC. It yields the protein CAWSVGQGGQETQYF. Supplemented by reference TRBV30 and TRBJ2-5, the full variable domain reads SQTIHQWPATLVQPVGSPLSLECTVEGTSNPNLYWYRQAAGRGLQLLFYSVGIGQISSEVPQNLSASRPQDRQFILSSKKLLLSDSGFYLCAWSVGQGGQETQYFGPGTRLLVL.

This clone was counted a few times. The rearrangement links TRBV5-1 to TRBJ1-3, with a possible D match to TRBD1 (6 bases). V shed 0 bases and J shed 1 base, with 8 bases lying between them. Per the germline V gene, CDR1 is SGHRS and CDR2 is YFSETQ. This CDR3 contains 15 residues. The CDR3 bases are TGCGCCAGCAGCTTGGGGGGACAATCTGGAAACACCATATATTTT. Amino acid sequence: CASSLGGQSGNTIYF.

The V and J genes are TRBV28 and TRBJ2-1; 7 bases match TRBD2. The J segment lost 6 bases and the V segment lost 3 bases, leaving 11 bases of the junction unmatched. Germline loops: CDR1 MDHEN, CDR2 SYDVKM. This CDR3 spans 16 amino acids. CDR3 nucleotides: TGTGCCAGCAGTTTGTCAGGCGGGAGTCTTCTCAATGAGCAGTTCTTC. Amino acid sequence: CASSLSGGSLLNEQFF.

CDR3 sequence (DNA): TGTGCCAGCAGCCGGACAGGGCTGAGGACTGAAGCTTTCTTT. Encoded protein: CASSRTGLRTEAFF. The chain has TRBV9 and TRBJ1-1; 8 bases match TRBD1. Germline CDR1 SGDLS, CDR2 YYNGEE. The V segment lost 4 bases and the J segment 5 bases; nucleotides outside the gene matches: 7. This CDR3 contains 14 residues.

The V and J genes are TRBV6-5 and TRBJ1-2, with a possible D match to TRBD1 (6 bases). The V end lost 2 bases, the J end lost 7 bases, and 20 bases lay between the germline ends. The CDR3 is 16 amino acids. Germline assignment: CDR1 MNHEY and CDR2 SVGAGI. The chain's CDR3 is CASSYRDSRQDRGYTF. CDR3 nucleotide sequence: TGTGCCAGCAGTTACCGGGATAGTCGACAGGATCGTGGCTACACCTTC.

The chain is built from TRBV5-4 and TRBJ2-1; D remains ambiguous. The germline CDR1 and CDR2 sequences are SGHNT and YYREEE (reference sequence). V was trimmed by 2 bases and J by 8 bases, leaving 11 bases between them. CDR3 size: 13 residues. CDR3 sequence (DNA): TGTGCCAGCAGCTTCCCTACCGCGGATGAGCAGTTCTTC. Protein: CASSFPTADEQFF.

The chain uses TRBV15 and TRBJ1-3; D is unresolved. This CDR3 is built from 15 residues. CDR1 and CDR2 (germline): LNHNV, YYDKDF (reference sequence). The V end was cut by 3 bases, the J end by 4 bases, with 13 bases between. CDR3 nucleotides: TGTGCCACCAGCAGCCCCGAGCGCTTGGGAAACACCATATATTTT. Its protein product is CATSSPERLGNTIYF. Supplemented by reference TRBV15 and TRBJ1-3, the full variable domain reads DAMVIQNPRYQVTQFGKPVTLSCSQTLNHNVMYWYQQKSSQAPKLLFHYYDKDFNNEADTPDNFQSRRPNTSFCFLDIRSPGLGDTAMYLCATSSPERLGNTIYFGEGSWLTVV.